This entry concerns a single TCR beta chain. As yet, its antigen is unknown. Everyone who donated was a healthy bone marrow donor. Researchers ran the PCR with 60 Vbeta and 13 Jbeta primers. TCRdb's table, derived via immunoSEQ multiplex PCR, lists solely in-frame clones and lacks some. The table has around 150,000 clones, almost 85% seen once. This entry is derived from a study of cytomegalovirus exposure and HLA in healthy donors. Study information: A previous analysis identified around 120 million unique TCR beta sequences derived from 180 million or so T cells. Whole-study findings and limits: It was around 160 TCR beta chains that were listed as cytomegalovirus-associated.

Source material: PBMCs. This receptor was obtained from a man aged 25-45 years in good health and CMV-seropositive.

Here the CDR3 DNA reads TGTGCCAGCAGCGTGGCCCCGGCGGCCCACGAGCAGTACTTC. It encodes CASSVAPAAHEQYF. The chain joins TRBV9 to TRBJ2-7; D ambiguous. Trimming cost V 2 bases and J 5 bases, with 14 bases left between them. Per the germline V gene, CDR1 is SGDLS and CDR2 is YYNGEE. CDR3 length: 14 residues.